One and the same sample provided the 14 T cell receptor beta chains below, sequenced in a study of T cells in Graves' hyperthyroidism and ophthalmopathy. What was amplified from RNA transcripts were TCR beta CDR3 regions. The TCR CDR3 first-round RT-PCR relied on the HTBI primer set. From the multiplex PCR reads, TCRdb called clonotypes with MiXCR, one entry per CDR3 protein. The sample carries around 350,000 distinct CDR3 sequences, about 18% recorded once. Input material: blood. Receptor source: a woman aged 18-29 years with Graves' hyperthyroidism.

This clonotype was found many times. The chain is built from TRBV20-1 and TRBJ2-7; tentative D call: TRBD2 (5 bases). Germline V gene sequence: CDR1 DFQATT, CDR2 SNEGSKA (reference sequence). V was shortened by 3 bases and J by 2 bases, with 8 bases between the two germline ends. This CDR3 region has 12 residues. The CDR3 loop is CSASRDPYEQYF. DNA of the CDR3: TGCAGTGCTAGCCGGGATCCCTACGAGCAGTACTTC.

This clonotype occurred many times. This chain uses TRBV15 with TRBJ1-5; D remains unclear. This CDR3 comprises 12 residues. The V and J ends lost 2 bases and 7 bases respectively, with 6 bases between them. In germline, CDR1 is LNHNV, CDR2 YYDKDF (reference sequence). CDR3 region: CATSRFEQPQHF. DNA of the CDR3: TGTGCCACCAGCAGATTTGAACAGCCCCAGCATTTT.

This clonotype was counted at least ten times. V usage is TRBV20-1 and J usage is TRBJ1-5; possibly TRBD1 for D (6 bases). This CDR3 region has 15 residues. The V end was cut by 6 bases, the J end by 1 base, with 16 bases between. CDR1 and CDR2 (germline): DFQATT, SNEGSKA (reference sequence). The CDR3 here is CSAEQGHMSNQPQHF. In DNA, the CDR3 is TGCAGTGCAGAACAGGGACACATGAGCAATCAGCCCCAGCATTTT.

This clonotype was recorded at least ten times. V and J are TRBV6-1 and TRBJ1-6; 10 nucleotides line up with TRBD1. V shed 8 bases, J shed 8 bases, and the junction held 3 bases outside the gene matches. Germline CDR1 and CDR2: MNHNS and SASEGT. The CDR3 is 13 residues long. As DNA, the CDR3 is TGTGCCAGCCGGGACAGGGGTGATTCACCCCTCCACTTT. This encodes CASRDRGDSPLHF.

This sequence joins TRBV2 and TRBJ2-7; D is uncertain. The CDR3 is 14 residues long. CDR1 SNHLY and CDR2 FYNNEI come from the germline V gene. Between the trimmed V and J ends, which lost 8 bases and 4 bases, there was a span of 18 bases. The CDR3 protein is CASGIGEGWYEQYF. CDR3 coding DNA: TGTGCCAGCGGAATAGGAGAAGGGTGGTACGAGCAGTACTTC.

The chain combines TRBV7-2 with TRBJ2-7; TRBD2 matches 8 bases. V lost 3 bases to trimming and J lost 7 bases; unmatched junction nucleotides: 8. The CDR3 contains 14 residues. Germline V lookup: CDR1 SGHTA, CDR2 FQGNSA. The CDR3 DNA follows: TGTGCCAGCAGCTTCGGGGGGGCCATAGGGGAGCAGTACTTC. This encodes CASSFGGAIGEQYF.

This clonotype was seen repeatedly, ten times or more. The gene calls are TRBV11-1 and TRBJ1-1; D is uncertain. The CDR3 sequence is 15 residues long. Germline V CDR1 and CDR2: SGHAT, FQDESV (reference sequence). Trimming removed 1 base at V and 0 bases at J, with 9 bases between. The CDR3 loop is CASSLGLRMNTEAFF. CDR3 coding DNA: TGTGCCAGCAGCTTAGGGCTTCGGATGAACACTGAAGCTTTCTTT.

This clonotype was detected many times. The genes are TRBV24-1 and TRBJ1-4; D ambiguous. This CDR3 comprises 15 residues. Germline CDR1 KGHDR, CDR2 SFDVKD. The V gene lost 3 bases and the J gene lost 5 bases, with 12 bases spanning the gap. CDR3: CATSDPGGGNEKLFF. In DNA, the CDR3 is TGTGCCACCAGTGATCCCGGAGGAGGGAATGAAAAACTGTTTTTT.

This clonotype was seen ten or more times. V gene TRBV12-3 or TRBV12-4 combines with J gene TRBJ1-3; tentatively, D is TRBD1 (5 bases). The CDR3 consists of 15 residues. With 6 bases removed from V and 0 bases from J, the gap between germline ends came to 12 bases. The CDR3 DNA sequence: TGTGCCAGCAGCCCGACAGCGAGCTCTGGAAACACCATATATTTT. Translation: CASSPTASSGNTIYF.

This clonotype occurred many times. The chain recombines TRBV5-1 with TRBJ1-1; possible D gene TRBD1, 5 bases. The length of the CDR3 is 12 residues. V was pared by 8 bases and J by 2 bases, with 10 bases between. Germline V gene data show CDR1 as SGHRS and CDR2 as YFSETQ. This CDR3 is CARRQGNTEAFF. CDR3 sequence (DNA): TGCGCCAGGCGGCAGGGCAACACTGAAGCTTTCTTT. Using reference TRBV5-1 and TRBJ1-1 for the parts outside the CDR3, the full variable domain is KAGVTQTPRYLIKTRGQQVTLSCSPISGHRSVSWYQQTPGQGLQFLFEYFSETQRNKGNFPGRFSGRQFSNSRSEMNVSTLELGDSALYLCARRQGNTEAFFGQGTRLTVV.

This clonotype was seen ten or more times. The chain combines TRBV24-1 with TRBJ2-7; 8 nucleotides match TRBD1. The CDR3 length is 15 residues. CDR1 is KGHDR, CDR2 SFDVKD, per germline. V gave up 4 bases and J gave up 3 bases; unmatched junction bases: 7. This chain's CDR3 is CATSDSGQADYEQYF. CDR3 nucleotides: TGTGCCACCAGTGACTCGGGACAGGCCGACTACGAGCAGTACTTC.

Regarding this clonotype: This may arise from a read error, as a much more abundant clone is one base away. The V gene is TRBV5-1, the J gene TRBJ2-5; D gene uncertain. Germline values: CDR1 SGHRS, CDR2 YFSETQ. The CDR3 sequence is 16 residues long. The CDR3 loop is CASSLGGRADQETHYF. The CDR3 DNA follows: TGCGCCAGCAGCTTGGGGGGTAGGGCGGACCAAGAGACCCATTACTTC.

This clonotype was found many times. The rearrangement links TRBV6-1 to TRBJ1-3; weak D call: TRBD1 (6 bases). V lost 7 bases to trimming and J lost 4 bases, with 17 bases between them. The germline gives CDR1 MNHNS, CDR2 SASEGT. CDR3 size: 15 residues. The CDR3 DNA reads as TGTGCCAGCAAACGACAGGCAGAAGGCGGAAACACCATATATTTT. It codes for CASKRQAEGGNTIYF.

This clonotype was observed at least ten times. The chain combines TRBV6-1 with TRBJ1-1; D call uncertain. This CDR3 has 14 residues. Deletions cut 4 bases from V and 1 base from J, with 10 bases between. The germline CDR1 and CDR2 sequences are MNHNS and SASEGT. CDR3 DNA sequence: TGTGCCAGCAGTGGCGCCAGGACGAACACTGAAGCTTTCTTT. Its protein is CASSGARTNTEAFF.